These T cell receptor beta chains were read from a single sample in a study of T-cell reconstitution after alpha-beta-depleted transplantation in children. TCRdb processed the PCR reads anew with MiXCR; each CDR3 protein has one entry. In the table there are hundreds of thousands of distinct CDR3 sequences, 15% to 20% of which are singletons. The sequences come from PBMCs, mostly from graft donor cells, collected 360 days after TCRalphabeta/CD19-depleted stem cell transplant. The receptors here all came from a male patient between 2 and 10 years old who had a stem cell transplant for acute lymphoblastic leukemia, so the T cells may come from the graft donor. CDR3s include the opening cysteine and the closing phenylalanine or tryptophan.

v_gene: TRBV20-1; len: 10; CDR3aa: CSASDQPQHF
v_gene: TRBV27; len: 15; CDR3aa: CASSQDISGANVLTF
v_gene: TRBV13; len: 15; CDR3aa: CASSFWTLGGNTIYF
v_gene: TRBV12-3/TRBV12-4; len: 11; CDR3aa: CASSAGHEQYF
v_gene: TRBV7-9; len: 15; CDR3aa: CASSSTGTSGSWSYF
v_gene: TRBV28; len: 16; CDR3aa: CASSLTGGANTDTQYF
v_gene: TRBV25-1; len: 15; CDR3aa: CASSEFNGSGDTQYF
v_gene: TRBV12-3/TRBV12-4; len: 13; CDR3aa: CASSFPGEETQYF
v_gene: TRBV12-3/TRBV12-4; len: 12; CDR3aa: CASSRRNEKLFF
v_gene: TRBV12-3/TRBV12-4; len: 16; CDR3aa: CASSLLLGFAKNIQYF
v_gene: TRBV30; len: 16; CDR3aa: CAWSRLAGLRTDTQYF
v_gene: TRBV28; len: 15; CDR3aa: CASSSPRWEAETQYF
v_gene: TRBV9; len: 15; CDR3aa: CASSVGREAGDTQYF
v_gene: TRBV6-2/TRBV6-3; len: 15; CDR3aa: CASSYSTGTGETQYF
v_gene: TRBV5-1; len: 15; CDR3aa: CASSLEAGRQETQYF
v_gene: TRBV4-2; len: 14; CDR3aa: CASSQDTEGTEAFF
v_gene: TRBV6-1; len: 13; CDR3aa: CASSGPANYGYTF
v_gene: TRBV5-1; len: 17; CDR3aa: CASSLGQGPSSYNEQFF
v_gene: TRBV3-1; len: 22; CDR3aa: CASSQRDRGGFWTSGPHNEQFF
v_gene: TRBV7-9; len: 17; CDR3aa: CASSSRTSGLSYNEQFF
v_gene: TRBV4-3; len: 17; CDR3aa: CASSQDLGSSSYNEQFF
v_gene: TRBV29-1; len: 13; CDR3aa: CSVYGTANEKLFF
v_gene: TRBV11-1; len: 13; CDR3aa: CASSLGFRYEQYF
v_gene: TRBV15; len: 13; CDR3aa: CATSRVGSWTQYF
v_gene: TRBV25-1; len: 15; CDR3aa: CASTEIGGAEETQYF
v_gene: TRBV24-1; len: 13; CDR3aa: CATSDPGQETQYF
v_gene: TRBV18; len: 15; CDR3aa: CASSPQPGLAAEQYF
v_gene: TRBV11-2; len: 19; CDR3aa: CASSLDVYGGGPNTGELFF
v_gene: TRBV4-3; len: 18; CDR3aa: CASSQAPGTSGTYNEQFF
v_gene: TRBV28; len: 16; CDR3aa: CASSSLLAELTDTQYF
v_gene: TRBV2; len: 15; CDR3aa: CASSPGLARGETQYF
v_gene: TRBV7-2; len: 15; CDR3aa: CASSLVAGVSDTQYF
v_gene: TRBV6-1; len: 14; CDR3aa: CASKGTTWTHEQYF
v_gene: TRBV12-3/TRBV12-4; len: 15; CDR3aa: CASSPAAAGWVKQFF
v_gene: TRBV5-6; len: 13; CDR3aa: CASSFIPTDTQYF